Below are 27 T cell receptor beta chains sequenced from a single sample in a study of cytomegalovirus exposure and HLA in healthy donors. Amplification used 60 Vbeta primers and 13 Jbeta primers. TCRdb's table, derived via immunoSEQ multiplex PCR, lists solely in-frame clones and lacks some. The sample contains 100,000 to 150,000 clones, about 86% of which appear only once. The specimen was PBMCs. The receptors originated from a young woman in good health and CMV-seronegative.

The gene calls are TRBV6-6 and TRBJ1-1; no reliable D call. The CDR3 totals 13 residues. The germline V gene has CDR1 MNHNY and CDR2 SVGAGI (reference sequence). The V end was cut by 0 bases, the J end by 4 bases, with 6 bases between. The CDR3 here is CASSYSASTEAFF. As DNA, the CDR3 is TGTGCCAGCAGTTACTCCGCCAGCACTGAAGCTTTCTTT.

J is TRBJ2-5 and V is TRBV5-1; D might be TRBD2 (5 bases). CDR3 size: 15 residues. The V end was cut by 0 bases, the J end by 2 bases, with 11 bases between. Per the germline V gene, CDR1 is SGHRS and CDR2 is YFSETQ. The CDR3: CASSLAPSSQETQYF. CDR3 in DNA: TGCGCCAGCAGCTTGGCCCCTAGCAGTCAAGAGACCCAGTACTTC.

The rearrangement uses TRBV29-1 and TRBJ2-5; 7 bases line up with TRBD1. V shed 6 bases, J shed 5 bases, and the junction held 12 bases outside the gene matches. The V gene's germline CDR1 is SQVTM and CDR2 ANQGSEA. The CDR3 length is 14 residues. Written as DNA, the CDR3 is TGCAGCGTGGGAGACAGGGAACTTCGGGAGACCCAGTACTTC. Protein product: CSVGDRELRETQYF.

This clone was detected only once. The chain uses TRBV28 and TRBJ2-4, with D possibly matching TRBD2 (6 bases). The CDR3 is made up of 15 amino acids. Trimming took off 6 bases at V and 7 bases at J, with 19 bases between the two ends. Germline CDR1 MDHEN, CDR2 SYDVKM. CDR3 protein: CASSLFAGSVNIQYF. CDR3 nucleotides: TGTGCCAGCAGCCTTTTTGCCGGGAGTGTGAACATTCAGTACTTC.

The chain joins TRBV23-1 to TRBJ1-1; TRBD1 matches 11 bases. TRBV23-1 is annotated as an ORF whose role is uncertain. V dropped 8 bases and J dropped 0; count of bases not matched to a gene: 5. The CDR3 has 15 amino acids. The CDR3 spells CASGQGAGMNTEAFF. CDR3 coding DNA: TGCGCCAGCGGACAGGGGGCCGGGATGAACACTGAAGCTTTCTTT.

The chain has TRBV14 and TRBJ2-1, with D tentatively TRBD1 (7 bases). CDR1 and CDR2 (germline): SGHDN, FVKESK. The CDR3 runs 21 residues. V lost 1 base and J lost 0, with 25 bases in between. In DNA form, the CDR3 reads TGTGCCAGCAGCCAAGGTCCCCCACTAGCCAGGGGGACAAACTCCTACAATGAGCAGTTCTTC. This gives the protein CASSQGPPLARGTNSYNEQFF. The whole variable domain, remainder taken from reference TRBV14 and TRBJ2-1, is EAGVTQFPSHSVIEKGQTVTLRCDPISGHDNLYWYRRVMGKEIKFLLHFVKESKQDESGMPNNRFLAERTGGTYSTLKVQPAELEDSGVYFCASSQGPPLARGTNSYNEQFFGPGTRLTVL.

This chain uses TRBV5-5 with TRBJ1-2; TRBD1 is a possible D gene (5 bases). Trimming removed 5 bases at V and 5 bases at J, with 10 bases between. Germline assignment: CDR1 SGHKS and CDR2 YYEKEE (reference sequence). The CDR3 is made up of 12 amino acids. The DNA of the CDR3 is TGTGCCAGCAGTTTCGACAGATATGGCTACACCTTC. Protein: CASSFDRYGYTF. The full variable domain, completed using reference TRBV5-5 and TRBJ1-2, is DAGVTQSPTHLIKTRGQQVTLRCSPISGHKSVSWYQQVLGQGPQFIFQYYEKEERGRGNFPDRFSARQFPNYSSELNVNALLLGDSALYLCASSFDRYGYTFGSGTRLTVV.

The genes are TRBV9 and TRBJ2-1; TRBD2 matches 11 bases. Germline V lookup: CDR1 SGDLS, CDR2 YYNGEE. The V segment lost 4 bases and the J segment 5 bases; nucleotides outside the gene matches: 5. This CDR3 spans 15 amino acids. CDR3 sequence reads: CASSISGRADNEQFF. DNA of the CDR3: TGTGCCAGCAGCATTAGCGGGAGGGCCGACAATGAGCAGTTCTTC.

The chain carries TRBV4-1 and TRBJ1-4, with 7 bases matching TRBD1. The trim removed 1 base at V and 4 bases at J, leaving 3 bases unmatched. Germline V gives CDR1 MGHRA, CDR2 YSYEKL. CDR3 size: 15 residues. The CDR3 is CASSQGDRDNEKLFF. The CDR3 bases are TGCGCCAGCAGCCAAGGGGACAGAGATAATGAAAAACTGTTTTTT.

This chain connects TRBV30 to TRBJ1-2; possible D gene TRBD1, 5 bases. Germline V gene lookup returns CDR1 GTSNPN and CDR2 SVGIG (reference sequence). Trimming shortened V by 0 bases and J by 6 bases, and 14 bases separated the two germline ends. This CDR3 region has 14 residues. In DNA form, the CDR3 reads TGTGCCTGGAGTGTTCCCGCGGGACGGGATGGCTACACCTTC. Translating gives CAWSVPAGRDGYTF.

The chain carries TRBV28 and TRBJ1-2; D may be TRBD1 (5 bases). Trimming took off 2 bases at V and 4 bases at J, with 8 bases between the two ends. Germline V lookup: CDR1 MDHEN, CDR2 SYDVKM. The CDR3 sequence is 13 residues long. CDR3 in amino acids: CASSLAGPYGYTF. As DNA, the CDR3 is TGTGCCAGCAGTTTAGCGGGGCCCTATGGCTACACCTTC.

J is TRBJ2-1 and V is TRBV19; TRBD2 is a possible D gene (5 bases). Trimming stripped 5 bases from V and 2 bases from J, with 19 bases between. The CDR3 consists of 17 residues. Per germline, CDR1 LNHDA and CDR2 SQIVND (reference sequence). The CDR3 coding sequence is TGTGCCAGTAGTCCCCTTGCGAGCGGAAACGCCTACAATGAGCAGTTCTTC. Translating gives CASSPLASGNAYNEQFF.

In its sample, this clone was seen a few times. The rearrangement joins TRBV18 to TRBJ1-4; D is ambiguous. Trimming stripped 0 bases from V and 5 bases from J, with 7 bases between. The germline gives CDR1 KGHSH, CDR2 LQKENI. The CDR3 is 14 residues long. The CDR3: CASSPPWQNEKLFF. The CDR3 DNA follows: TGTGCCAGCTCACCACCGTGGCAAAATGAAAAACTGTTTTTT.

CDR3 DNA: TGTGCCAGCAGTTCGGGACAGGGTGTAGCCATAGATACGCAGTATTTT. Translated, it gives CASSSGQGVAIDTQYF. The chain employs TRBV27 and TRBJ2-3, with 9 bases matching TRBD1. CDR1 and CDR2 (germline): MNHEY, SMNVEV (reference sequence). J lost 5 bases, V lost 4 bases, and 10 bases had no gene match. CDR3 length: 16 residues.

This sequence joins TRBV6-6 and TRBJ2-7, with D possibly being TRBD2 (6 bases). With 3 bases removed from V and 1 base from J, the gap between germline ends came to 10 bases. The CDR3 is made up of 14 amino acids. The V gene's germline CDR1 is MNHNY and CDR2 SVGAGI (reference sequence). CDR3 in DNA: TGTGCCAGCAGTTATCTCGGGAGATCCTACGAGCAGTACTTC. The encoded protein is CASSYLGRSYEQYF.

This rearrangement joins TRBV19 to TRBJ1-2, with 7 nucleotides matching TRBD1. V gave up 5 bases and J gave up 0 bases; unmatched junction bases: 3. The CDR3 length is 14 residues. Germline values: CDR1 LNHDA, CDR2 SQIVND (reference sequence). The DNA for the CDR3 is TGTGCCAGTAGTCGGGACAGCTCTAACTATGGCTACACCTTC. Translating gives CASSRDSSNYGYTF.

This chain connects TRBV7-8 to TRBJ2-3; 7 bases match TRBD2. Trimming took 5 bases from V and 5 from J; bases not matched to a gene: 4. The length of the CDR3 is 13 residues. Germline V gene data show CDR1 as SGHVS and CDR2 as FQNEAQ. The CDR3 region has the DNA TGTGCCAGCAGCAACGGACTAGAAGATACGCAGTATTTT. It specifies CASSNGLEDTQYF. Full variable domain (remainder filled in from reference TRBV7-8 and TRBJ2-3): GAGVSQSPRYKVAKRGQDVALRCDPISGHVSLFWYQQALGQGPEFLTYFQNEAQLDKSGLPSDRFFAERPEGSVSTLKIQRTQQEDSAVYLCASSNGLEDTQYFGPGTRLTVL.

This clone has a single count. This rearrangement joins TRBV7-2 to TRBJ1-5; D gene uncertain. CDR3 length: 14 residues. Per the germline V gene, CDR1 is SGHTA and CDR2 is FQGNSA. The V and J ends lost 6 bases and 2 bases respectively, with 11 bases between them. In DNA, the CDR3 is TGTGCCAGCAGTCCCTATCCTCGCAATCAGCCCCAGCATTTT. Translated, it gives CASSPYPRNQPQHF.

V usage is TRBV15 and J usage is TRBJ2-3; D is possibly TRBD2 (8 bases). Trimming took 3 bases from V and 8 from J, leaving 24 bases between them. CDR1 is LNHNV and CDR2 is YYDKDF in the germline V gene (reference sequence). This CDR3 spans 17 amino acids. DNA for the CDR3: TGTGCCACCAGCAGCTCCAGGGGGATAGGAGCGGGGGCTACGCAGTATTTT. It is translated as CATSSSRGIGAGATQYF.

This rearrangement joins TRBV4-1 to TRBJ2-7; 12 positions agree with TRBD2. Germline lookup yields CDR1 MGHRA and CDR2 YSYEKL. The CDR3 consists of 16 residues. Trimming cost V 3 bases and J 0 bases; bases outside gene matches: 3. Written as DNA, the CDR3 is TGCGCCAGCAGCCATACGACTAGCGGGAGCTCCTACGAGCAGTACTTC. Protein product: CASSHTTSGSSYEQYF.

The chain carries TRBV20-1 and TRBJ2-3; D is undetermined. Germline CDR1 DFQATT, CDR2 SNEGSKA (reference sequence). The V and J ends lost 5 bases and 4 bases respectively, with 7 bases between them. There are 11 residues in the CDR3. The CDR3 loop reads CSAPRSDTQYF. DNA for the CDR3: TGCAGTGCTCCGCGCTCAGATACGCAGTATTTT.

The chain employs TRBV30 and TRBJ1-6; D might be TRBD1 (5 bases). This CDR3 has 15 amino acids. The germline V gene encodes CDR1 GTSNPN and CDR2 SVGIG (reference sequence). Trimming left V 4 bases short and J 10 bases short, with 20 bases between. The CDR3 nucleotides read TGTGCCTGGACCCGCCGGGGAGGGGTCAGCTCACCCCTCCACTTT. It is translated as CAWTRRGGVSSPLHF.

J is TRBJ1-2 and V is TRBV2; 7 nucleotides align to TRBD1. V lost 7 bases to trimming and J lost 3 bases; unmatched junction nucleotides: 2. Germline loops: CDR1 SNHLY, CDR2 FYNNEI. The CDR3 spans 12 residues. The CDR3 sequence: CASITGDYGYTF. As DNA, the CDR3 is TGTGCCAGCATTACAGGGGACTATGGCTACACCTTC.

The chain joins TRBV2 to TRBJ1-3, with 8 bases fitting TRBD1. Germline CDR1 SNHLY, CDR2 FYNNEI. V lost 6 bases to trimming and J lost 2 bases; unmatched junction nucleotides: 3. The CDR3 has 14 amino acids. CDR3 loop: CASRIQGAGNTIYF. CDR3 bases: TGTGCCAGCAGGATACAGGGGGCTGGAAACACCATATATTTT. Looking up the rest from reference TRBV2 and TRBJ1-3 gives the full variable domain: EPEVTQTPSHQVTQMGQEVILRCVPISNHLYFYWYRQILGQKVEFLVSFYNNEISEKSEIFDDQFSVERPDGSNFTLKIRSTKLEDSAMYFCASRIQGAGNTIYFGEGSWLTVV.

V gene TRBV5-4 combines with J gene TRBJ2-7, with D maybe TRBD2 (6 bases). Germline V gives CDR1 SGHNT, CDR2 YYREEE (reference sequence). The ends were cut back, 3 bases at V and 3 bases at J, with 16 bases in the middle. The CDR3 extends over 15 amino acids. In DNA, the CDR3 is TGTGCCAGCAGCTCAGGGCCGACTAGTAACTACGAGCAGTACTTC. Encoded protein: CASSSGPTSNYEQYF.

The gene calls are TRBV7-2 and TRBJ1-1; possibly TRBD1 for D (5 bases). Germline-derived CDR1 and CDR2 are SGHTA and FQGNSA. V was pared by 4 bases and J by 0 bases, with 6 bases between. The CDR3 covers 13 residues. CDR3 DNA sequence: TGTGCCAGCAGCTCAGGGATGAACACTGAAGCTTTCTTT. Translating gives CASSSGMNTEAFF.

This chain connects TRBV7-2 to TRBJ2-3; 9 positions match TRBD1. V lost 5 bases, J lost 0 bases, and 6 bases stayed unmatched. Germline CDR1 is SGHTA and CDR2 is FQGNSA. This CDR3 has 16 residues. CDR3 coding DNA: TGTGCCAGCAGCACCCGGACAGGGGCTAGCACAGATACGCAGTATTTT. Its protein is CASSTRTGASTDTQYF.